Shown below are 21 T cell receptor beta chains from a single sample sequenced in a study of blood T cells in healthy people across ages. A second about 6 to 12 cycle PCR used barcoded and J-beta primers. In TCRdb, the 5' RACE reads were re-called with MiXCR into one record per CDR3 protein. The sample lists roughly 1,800,000 distinct CDR3 sequences; 49% were seen once. The source material was blood. These receptors were obtained from a woman aged 40 to 50 in good health.

The chain is built from TRBV11-2 and TRBJ2-7; D is possibly TRBD2 (5 bases). Germline V lookup: CDR1 SGHAT, CDR2 FQNNGV. Trimming cost V 2 bases and J 4 bases, with 15 bases left between them. The CDR3 sequence is 15 residues long. The CDR3 sequence: CASSLFTGSGYEQYF. For the CDR3, the DNA is TGTGCCAGCAGCTTATTTACGGGGTCAGGTTACGAGCAGTACTTC.

V usage is TRBV2 and J usage is TRBJ2-1; TRBD1 might be the D (6 bases). V gave up 7 bases and J gave up 2 bases, with 9 bases separating them. This CDR3 spans 13 amino acids. The germline V gene encodes CDR1 SNHLY and CDR2 FYNNEI. The CDR3, as DNA: TGTGCCAGCAAAGGGGGACCCTACAATGAGCAGTTCTTC. Protein: CASKGGPYNEQFF.

The genes are TRBV5-1 and TRBJ2-7; a weak D match, TRBD1 (5 bases). This CDR3 is 15 amino acids long. Germline values: CDR1 SGHRS, CDR2 YFSETQ. V was pared by 0 bases and J by 6 bases, with 16 bases between. Here the CDR3 DNA reads TGCGCCAGCAGCTTGGGGGTGCAGGGAATGGGCGAGCAGTACTTC. Its translation is CASSLGVQGMGEQYF.

The chain joins TRBV12-5 to TRBJ2-5; unclear D gene. V was shortened by 2 bases and J by 9 bases, with 13 bases between the two germline ends. The length of the CDR3 is 13 residues. CDR1 LGHNT and CDR2 FRNRAP come from the germline V gene. This chain's CDR3 is CASGLSSGSSQYF. The CDR3 bases are TGTGCTAGTGGTTTGAGTTCAGGCTCCTCCCAGTACTTC.

This clonotype was detected a few times. At one boundary the junction diverges from the germline segment, which might be a read error. The chain has TRBV6-1 and TRBJ1-5, with 7 nucleotides matching TRBD1. In germline, CDR1 is MNHNS, CDR2 SASEGT. The CDR3 length is 16 residues. The CDR3 sequence: CASREVQGSSNQPQHF. CDR3 nucleotide sequence: TGTGCCAGCCGTGAGGTACAGGGGAGTAGCAATCAGCCCCAGCATTTT.

This clonotype was counted once. V is TRBV20-1 and J is TRBJ2-1; D not resolved. Trimming took 3 bases from V and 6 from J, leaving 9 bases between them. The CDR3 spans 12 residues. CDR1 DFQATT and CDR2 SNEGSKA come from the germline V gene (reference sequence). CDR3 protein: CSASPRANEQFF. CDR3 nucleotide sequence: TGCAGTGCTAGCCCCAGAGCCAATGAGCAGTTCTTC.

This clonotype was detected only a few times. The DNA for the CDR3 is TGTGCCAGCAACACAGGGGTCTCTGGGGCCAACGTCCTGACTTTC. This sequence encodes CASNTGVSGANVLTF. The genes are TRBV7-9 and TRBJ2-6, with 7 nucleotides matching TRBD1. The CDR3 has 15 amino acids. In germline, CDR1 is SEHNR, CDR2 FQNEAQ (reference sequence). J lost 0 bases, V lost 7 bases, and 3 bases had no gene match.

The CDR3 region is CASSYGGYYYEQYF. The CDR3 region has the DNA TGTGCCAGCAGTTACGGGGGGTACTACTACGAGCAGTACTTC. V usage is TRBV6-2 or TRBV6-3 and J usage is TRBJ2-7; D may be TRBD2 (6 bases). V lost 2 bases, J lost 3 bases, and 11 bases lay in between. This CDR3 is 14 amino acids long. Germline V gene lookup returns CDR1 MNHEY and CDR2 SVGEGT.

This clonotype was seen only a few times. J is TRBJ2-1 and V is TRBV4-2; tentatively, D is TRBD2 (7 bases). Trimming shortened V by 6 bases and J by 5 bases, and 11 bases separated the two germline ends. The germline V gene has CDR1 LGHNA and CDR2 YNFKEQ. The CDR3 loop spans 13 amino acids. As DNA, the CDR3 is TGTGCCAGCAGGGGGGGGCGGGACAATGAGCAGTTCTTC. This codes for CASRGGRDNEQFF.

The CDR3: CASSYSGAGLSDTQYF. In DNA, the CDR3 is TGTGCCAGCAGTTACTCGGGGGCAGGGTTGTCAGATACGCAGTATTTT. This sequence joins TRBV6-5 and TRBJ2-3; possible D gene TRBD1, 6 bases. CDR3 length equals 16 residues. CDR1 is MNHEY and CDR2 is SVGAGI in the germline V gene. V lost 0 bases to trimming and J lost 4 bases, with 14 bases between them.

CDR3 in amino acids: CASSQEDRRNIQYF. CDR3 nucleotide sequence: TGCGCCAGCAGCCAGGAAGACAGGAGAAACATTCAGTACTTC. This sequence joins TRBV4-3 and TRBJ2-4, with D possibly being TRBD1 (6 bases). The CDR3 is 14 amino acids. With 3 bases removed from V and 6 bases from J, the gap between germline ends came to 12 bases. Germline values: CDR1 LGHNA, CDR2 YSLEER.

The chain has TRBV7-2 and TRBJ1-2; D is perhaps TRBD1 (5 bases). CDR3 length equals 13 residues. V was cut by 1 base and J by 8 bases, with 11 bases left in between. From germline, CDR1 is SGHTA and CDR2 FQGNSA. CDR3 in amino acids: CASSLVGRDGYTF. The CDR3 DNA reads as TGTGCCAGCAGCTTAGTGGGCAGGGACGGCTACACCTTC.

The chain couples TRBV20-1 to TRBJ2-5, with 10 bases aligning to TRBD1. This CDR3 has 11 amino acids. In germline, CDR1 is DFQATT, CDR2 SNEGSKA (reference sequence). Germline trimming cut 7 bases from V and 12 bases from J; bases unmatched to any gene: 8. CDR3 coding DNA: TGCAGTGAGTGGACAGGGGGGACGAAGTACTTC. Its protein is CSEWTGGTKYF.

This clonotype was counted a single time. One end of the junction does not line up with germline, which may come from a read error. The V and J genes are TRBV6-2 or TRBV6-3 and TRBJ2-3, with 9 bases aligning to TRBD1. Germline-derived CDR1 and CDR2 are MNHEY and SVGEGT. The CDR3 extends over 14 amino acids. The CDR3 here is CAGSTGTGPDTQYF. The CDR3, as DNA: TGTGCCGGCAGCACCGGGACAGGGCCAGATACGCAGTATTTT.

This rearrangement joins TRBV11-2 to TRBJ2-5; TRBD2 agrees at 12 bases. Germline V gene data show CDR1 as SGHAT and CDR2 as FQNNGV. Trimming removed 4 bases from V and 4 bases from J; junction bases left unmatched: 22. CDR3 length: 21 amino acids. The CDR3 DNA is TGTGCCAGCAGCTCAATTCCTGGGAGGCTAGCGGGGGGGCCTTGGATAGAGACCCAGTACTTC. It yields the protein CASSSIPGRLAGGPWIETQYF.

This chain uses TRBV3-1 with TRBJ2-3; perhaps TRBD2 as D (5 bases). Between the trimmed V and J ends, which lost 2 bases and 0 bases, there was a span of 21 bases. Germline V gene sequence: CDR1 LGHDT, CDR2 YNNKEL (reference sequence). This CDR3 spans 19 amino acids. The CDR3 region is CASSQSRASSLSSTDTQYF. The CDR3 region has the DNA TGTGCCAGCAGCCAAAGTCGGGCTAGCTCCCTTTCTAGCACAGATACGCAGTATTTT.

The rearrangement joins TRBV6-2 or TRBV6-3 to TRBJ2-7; 9 bases align to TRBD1. The CDR3 has 15 residues. Germline-derived CDR1 and CDR2 are MNHEY and SVGEGT. V was clipped by 4 bases and J by 7 bases; unmatched bases: 11. CDR3 in amino acids: CASSFNPGQGREQYF. For the CDR3, the DNA is TGTGCCAGCAGTTTTAATCCGGGACAGGGAAGGGAGCAGTACTTC.

This sequence joins TRBV12-3 or TRBV12-4 and TRBJ2-1, with TRBD2 matching over 8 bases. The junction had 19 bases not matched to a gene; V was cut back by 5 bases and J by 7 bases. This CDR3 comprises 18 residues. The DNA of the CDR3 is TGTGCCAGCAGTCTCTCATCTCCTTCCGGGGGGGACTGGAATGAGCAGTTCTTC. As protein: CASSLSSPSGGDWNEQFF.

In its sample, this clonotype was seen a few times. The chain carries TRBV7-9 and TRBJ2-5; D gene unclear. Per the germline V gene, CDR1 is SEHNR and CDR2 is FQNEAQ (reference sequence). The length of the CDR3 is 10 residues. Trimming took 5 bases from V and 13 from J, leaving 11 bases between them. The CDR3 nucleotides read TGTGCCAGCAGCGAAGACCCTCCGTACTTC. Its protein product is CASSEDPPYF.

The chain couples TRBV4-2 to TRBJ2-7, with 7 bases aligning to TRBD2. V shed 2 bases, J shed 3 bases, and the junction held 4 bases outside the gene matches. This CDR3 has 14 amino acids. Germline CDR1 reads LGHNA; CDR2 reads YNFKEQ. CDR3: CASSQLSGDYEQYF. The CDR3 DNA reads TGTGCCAGCAGCCAACTGAGCGGGGACTACGAGCAGTACTTC.

This clonotype was seen more than once but under ten times. V usage is TRBV5-1 and J usage is TRBJ2-5; D tentatively fits TRBD1 or TRBD2 (6 bases each). V was shortened by 2 bases and J by 4 bases, with 24 bases between the two germline ends. The CDR3 is made up of 18 amino acids. CDR1 and CDR2 (germline): SGHRS, YFSETQ. CDR3 sequence: CASSLQLAVTKGGETQYF. CDR3 in DNA: TGCGCCAGCAGCTTACAGTTGGCGGTGACTAAGGGGGGAGAGACCCAGTACTTC.